This T cell receptor beta chain was sequenced during a study of T-cell memory formation after mild COVID-19. For the study at large: Largely donor-specific sequence clusters came from a couple of donors.

The CDR3 is 16 amino acids. Between the trimmed V and J ends, which lost 3 bases and 3 bases, there was a span of 21 bases. Germline V gene sequence: CDR1 DFQATT, CDR2 SNEGSKA (reference sequence). One entry per CDR3 protein results from TCRdb running MiXCR on the 5' RACE reads. The sample lists under 400,000 distinct CDR3 sequences; 25% to 30% were seen once. This TCR was sampled from an adult woman who had mild COVID-19 (a few samples of this study predate the infection). Cell type and time point are not known. Source material: PBMCs or a T cell subset sorted from them (not recorded which). The genes are TRBV20-1 and TRBJ2-7, with D possibly matching TRBD1 (5 bases). The CDR3 region has the DNA TGCAGTGCTAGGGGGCGCAGCTACCGAGGTTTCTACGAGCAGTACTTC. It encodes CSARGRSYRGFYEQYF.